This T cell receptor beta chain came from a study of blood T cell repertoires in COVID-19. On the study more broadly: Sites across the United States, Italy and Spain contributed samples from acute and convalescent COVID-19. Sample material is recorded as cDNA or gDNA derived from T cells, B-cell-depleted T cells, or PBMCs.

While infection was still active, Seattle patients were enrolled and then followed longitudinally. Original analysis: Nucleated cell number was recorded as an estimate derived from reference gene primer amplification. Sequencing was performed with immunoSEQ multiplex PCR; in TCRdb, only in-frame clones are kept and a portion is missing. The DNA was the basis for D and trimming; V, J and clone size are from that table. In the table there are about 200,000 clones, about 93% of which are singletons. This CDR3 spans 17 amino acids. From germline, CDR1 is SEHNR and CDR2 FQNEAQ (reference sequence). The V segment lost 6 bases and the J segment 3 bases; nucleotides outside the gene matches: 9.

The chain uses TRBV7-9 and TRBJ1-6, with TRBD1 matching over 9 bases. The clonotype originates from a man aged 25 to 40 with COVID-19, enrolled during active disease. Material for sequencing was peripheral blood. CDR3 loop: CASRGQGQGDYNSPLHF. The CDR3 DNA is TGTGCCAGCAGGGGCCAGGGACAGGGCGACTATAATTCACCCCTCCACTTT.